This entry lists 29 T cell receptor beta chains sequenced from one sample in a study of a mutant IDH1 vaccine in newly diagnosed glioma. Time point of the sample: baseline, week 1 (first vaccination visit). Treatment: pre-vaccination baseline after standard-of-care therapy. Sequencing used immunoSEQ multiplex PCR; TCRdb keeps in-frame clones, though not all of them. The sample contains about 98,000 clones, around 90% of which appear only once. This sample comprised PBMCs, obtained from a glioma patient treated with radiotherapy, temozolomide or both. The origin of the receptors is a woman aged 50 to 60 with glioma.

This chain joins TRBV7-9 and TRBJ1-2; 11 positions match TRBD1. The CDR3 is made up of 14 amino acids. Germline values: CDR1 SEHNR, CDR2 FQNEAQ (reference sequence). V shed 5 bases and J 8 bases; nucleotides not matched to a gene: 7. In nucleotides, the CDR3 is TGTGCCAGCAGCCCCGGACAGGGGGCAGGGGGCTACACCTTC. Amino acids: CASSPGQGAGGYTF.

The CDR3 DNA follows: TGTGCCAGCAGCTTAAAATTTACGAACACTGAAGCTTTCTTT. This translates into CASSLKFTNTEAFF. J is TRBJ1-1 and V is TRBV5-5; D gene ambiguous. The CDR3 is made up of 14 amino acids. The germline V gene encodes CDR1 SGHKS and CDR2 YYEKEE (reference sequence). V shed 2 bases and J shed 1 base, with 9 bases lying between them.

Only one count was recorded for this clone. The rearrangement uses TRBV7-9 and TRBJ2-5, with D possibly matching TRBD2 (6 bases). Germline CDR1 and CDR2: SEHNR and FQNEAQ (reference sequence). CDR3 length: 14 residues. Trimming pared 4 bases from V and 5 bases from J, leaving 14 bases between. This CDR3 is CASSSTRGKETQYF. The CDR3 region has the DNA TGTGCCAGCAGCTCCACTCGCGGGAAGGAGACCCAGTACTTC.

This clone was observed a few times. This chain links TRBV9 with TRBJ1-5, with D tentatively TRBD1 (6 bases). The CDR3 is made up of 14 amino acids. V was cut by 3 bases and J by 9 bases, with 16 bases left in between. Germline V CDR1 and CDR2: SGDLS, YYNGEE. Here the CDR3 DNA reads TGTGCCAGCAGCGGGGACATCTATCATGGGCCCCAGCATTTT. Protein: CASSGDIYHGPQHF.

The rearrangement uses TRBV6-1 and TRBJ2-7; D tentatively reads TRBD1 or TRBD2 (5 bases each). CDR3 length: 14 residues. V was trimmed by 8 bases and J by 4 bases, leaving 18 bases between them. From germline, CDR1 is MNHNS and CDR2 SASEGT. CDR3 loop: CASLPGPHPYEQYF. CDR3 coding DNA: TGTGCCAGCCTCCCGGGACCCCACCCATACGAGCAGTACTTC.

The chain joins TRBV30 to TRBJ1-5; D may be TRBD1 (5 bases). This CDR3 region has 14 residues. V was clipped by 2 bases and J by 1 base, with 9 bases between them. Germline loops: CDR1 GTSNPN, CDR2 SVGIG (reference sequence). The CDR3 spells CAWSREGSNQPQHF. CDR3 in DNA: TGTGCCTGGAGTAGGGAGGGGAGCAATCAGCCCCAGCATTTT.

The rearrangement links TRBV28 to TRBJ2-2; TRBD1 matches at 8 bases. CDR3 length: 15 amino acids. Trimming took 4 bases from V and 6 from J; bases not matched to a gene: 7. The germline gives CDR1 MDHEN, CDR2 SYDVKM. CDR3 in DNA: TGTGCCAGCAGTTCAGACAGGGGAGAGGCCGGGGAGCTGTTTTTT. Translating gives CASSSDRGEAGELFF.

The rearrangement uses TRBV28 and TRBJ1-5; 7 bases are shared with TRBD1. The CDR3 spans 17 residues. V shed 5 bases and J 0 bases; nucleotides not matched to a gene: 10. Germline V gives CDR1 MDHEN, CDR2 SYDVKM. CDR3 nucleotide sequence: TGTGCCAGCAGTCCCACTGACAGGGTATATAGCAATCAGCCCCAGCATTTT. It codes for CASSPTDRVYSNQPQHF.

This clone was counted once. The chain has TRBV2 and TRBJ1-6; D gene unclear. The V end was cut by 3 bases, the J end by 0 bases, with 9 bases between. This CDR3 has 16 residues. CDR1 and CDR2 from the germline V gene are SNHLY and FYNNEI. Here the CDR3 DNA reads TGTGCCAGCAGTGATGGCCGTAGCTCCTATAATTCACCCCTCCACTTT. Translating it yields CASSDGRSSYNSPLHF.

The chain has TRBV5-1 and TRBJ2-1, with a tentative D call TRBD2 (5 bases). Trimming left V 4 bases short and J 8 bases short, with 19 bases between. Germline lookup yields CDR1 SGHRS and CDR2 YFSETQ. This CDR3 contains 15 residues. The CDR3 region is CASSPPGKESHEQFF. The CDR3 DNA reads TGCGCCAGCAGCCCCCCGGGGAAAGAGTCCCATGAGCAGTTCTTC.

The V gene is TRBV9, the J gene TRBJ2-3, with D perhaps assigned TRBD1 or TRBD2 (5 bases each). The V gene's germline CDR1 is SGDLS and CDR2 YYNGEE. V was cut by 4 bases and J by 1 base, with 16 bases left in between. The CDR3 is 16 amino acids. CDR3 nucleotides: TGTGCCAGCAGCACCCTTTCGAGGGGAGGCACAGATACGCAGTATTTT. Translating gives CASSTLSRGGTDTQYF.

V and J are TRBV7-3 and TRBJ2-5; no clear D gene. The length of the CDR3 is 13 residues. V was clipped by 1 base and J by 5 bases, with 8 bases between them. Germline V gene data show CDR1 as SGHTA and CDR2 as FQGTGA. The CDR3: CASSLRDRETQYF. The CDR3 DNA follows: TGTGCCAGCAGCTTAAGGGATAGGGAGACCCAGTACTTC.

V gene TRBV27 combines with J gene TRBJ2-1, with D perhaps matching TRBD2 (5 bases). This CDR3 spans 15 amino acids. CDR1 and CDR2 from the germline V gene are MNHEY and SMNVEV (reference sequence). Trimming pared 3 bases from V and 2 bases from J, leaving 11 bases between. The CDR3 DNA follows: TGTGCCAGCAGTTTGTGGCGGGCCCCCTACAATGAGCAGTTCTTC. It yields the protein CASSLWRAPYNEQFF.

As for this clone: Within the sample, other DNA sequences also encode this same CDR3. The chain couples TRBV6-5 to TRBJ2-1; D call uncertain. The germline V gene encodes CDR1 MNHEY and CDR2 SVGAGI. This CDR3 region has 15 residues. The ends were cut back, 0 bases at V and 4 bases at J, with 10 bases in the middle. CDR3 loop: CASSYSGGAYNEQFF. For the CDR3, the DNA is TGTGCCAGCAGTTACTCCGGCGGTGCGTACAATGAGCAGTTCTTC.

CDR3 sequence: CARTHRGAGDTIYF. CDR3 nucleotide sequence: TGTGCCAGAACCCACCGAGGGGCAGGGGACACCATATATTTT. The chain couples TRBV7-5 to TRBJ1-3; TRBD1, the table's D call, was not compared with the DNA. TRBV7-5 is annotated as a pseudogene. This CDR3 is 14 amino acids long.

The chain couples TRBV29-1 to TRBJ2-5, with D perhaps TRBD2 (5 bases). Germline values: CDR1 SQVTM, CDR2 ANQGSEA. Deletions cut 7 bases from V and 5 bases from J, with 11 bases between. CDR3 size: 11 residues. This CDR3 reads CSAASWETQYF. The CDR3 nucleotides read TGCAGCGCGGCTAGCTGGGAGACCCAGTACTTC.

The V gene is TRBV19, the J gene TRBJ2-3; 10 bases map to TRBD2. The CDR3 runs 19 residues. Germline CDR1 is LNHDA and CDR2 is SQIVND (reference sequence). With V trimmed by 2 bases and J by 2 bases, 13 bases remained unmatched. DNA for the CDR3: TGTGCCAGTAGTATAAGGTTCAAATCAGCGGGAGGGGTCACAGATACGCAGTATTTT. Translated, it gives CASSIRFKSAGGVTDTQYF. Supplemented by reference TRBV19 and TRBJ2-3, the full variable domain reads DGGITQSPKYLFRKEGQNVTLSCEQNLNHDAMYWYRQDPGQGLRLIYYSQIVNDFQKGDIAEGYSVSREKKESFPLTVTSAQKNPTAFYLCASSIRFKSAGGVTDTQYFGPGTRLTVL.

The chain joins TRBV19 to TRBJ2-2; 9 bases align to TRBD2. V gave up 4 bases and J gave up 3 bases; unmatched junction bases: 9. The germline V gene has CDR1 LNHDA and CDR2 SQIVND (reference sequence). The CDR3 covers 17 residues. CDR3 in amino acids: CASSTLAGVGYTGELFF. The DNA for the CDR3 is TGTGCCAGTAGTACATTAGCGGGAGTAGGGTACACCGGGGAGCTGTTTTTT. The whole variable domain, remainder taken from reference TRBV19 and TRBJ2-2, is DGGITQSPKYLFRKEGQNVTLSCEQNLNHDAMYWYRQDPGQGLRLIYYSQIVNDFQKGDIAEGYSVSREKKESFPLTVTSAQKNPTAFYLCASSTLAGVGYTGELFFGEGSRLTVL.

This chain uses TRBV7-6 with TRBJ2-1; no definite D call. Germline CDR1 reads SGHVS; CDR2 reads FNYEAQ. The ends were cut back, 1 base at V and 9 bases at J, with 13 bases in the middle. The CDR3 contains 14 residues. CDR3 coding DNA: TGTGCCAGCAGCTTAGAGAGCCAGCTTCGTGAGCAGTTCTTC. This sequence encodes CASSLESQLREQFF.

This rearrangement joins TRBV30 to TRBJ1-5, with TRBD1 matching 7 bases. The germline V gene has CDR1 GTSNPN and CDR2 SVGIG (reference sequence). Unmatched junction bases numbered 2, after V lost 0 bases and J lost 6 bases. The CDR3 has 13 amino acids. The CDR3 nucleotides are TGTGCCTGGAGTGTGGCAGGGGGTCAGCCCCAGCATTTT. Translating it yields CAWSVAGGQPQHF.

The rearrangement uses TRBV7-3 and TRBJ2-7, with 8 positions matching TRBD2. V trimming: 7 bases; J trimming: 2 bases; junction bases outside the gene matches: 13. Germline lookup yields CDR1 SGHTA and CDR2 FQGTGA. This CDR3 has 16 residues. The CDR3 DNA reads TGTGCCAGCACCTCAACGAGTAGCGGGAACGCCTACGAGCAGTACTTC. Protein product: CASTSTSSGNAYEQYF.

The chain joins TRBV5-1 to TRBJ2-7; 9 bases are shared with TRBD2. The CDR3 runs to 16 residues. Germline trimming cut 4 bases from V and 6 bases from J; bases unmatched to any gene: 14. From germline, CDR1 is SGHRS and CDR2 YFSETQ. For the CDR3, the DNA is TGCGCCAGCAGCCCTCGTGGTCTAGCGGGACGTCTCGAGCAGTACTTC. Protein sequence: CASSPRGLAGRLEQYF.

In its sample, this clone was seen once. Other DNA sequences in this specimen translate into the identical CDR3. The V call is TRBV18, the J call TRBJ2-5; 7 bases agree with TRBD1. Losses at the gene ends were 4 bases for V and 4 bases for J; bases not matched to a gene: 3. CDR3 length: 13 amino acids. Germline lookup yields CDR1 KGHSH and CDR2 LQKENI. CDR3 coding DNA: TGTGCCAGCTCACTAAGACAGGGAGAGACCCAGTACTTC. This gives the protein CASSLRQGETQYF. The full variable domain, in which reference TRBV18 and TRBJ2-5 provide the parts outside the CDR3, is NAGVMQNPRHLVRRRGQEARLRCSPMKGHSHVYWYRQLPEEGLKFMVYLQKENIIDESGMPKERFSAEFPKEGPSILRIQQVVRGDSAAYFCASSLRQGETQYFGPGTRLLVL.

The genes are TRBV2 and TRBJ2-7, with D tentatively TRBD2 (5 bases). This CDR3 spans 14 amino acids. Germline V gene lookup returns CDR1 SNHLY and CDR2 FYNNEI. The V end was cut by 7 bases, the J end by 3 bases, with 16 bases between. Here the CDR3 DNA reads TGTGCCAGCAACCCAACGACTACGTACTACGAGCAGTACTTC. Translation gives CASNPTTTYYEQYF.

The CDR3 DNA reads TGTGCCAGCAGCCAACGGGACAGGGCCAATGAGCAGTTCTTC. Encoded protein: CASSQRDRANEQFF. The rearrangement joins TRBV14 to TRBJ2-1, with 9 positions matching TRBD1. Trimming took 2 bases from V and 6 from J; bases not matched to a gene: 2. CDR3 size: 14 residues. Germline V gives CDR1 SGHDN, CDR2 FVKESK.

The V and J genes are TRBV7-2 and TRBJ2-3; TRBD2 matches 11 bases. V was clipped by 6 bases and J by 8 bases; unmatched bases: 10. The germline CDR1 and CDR2 sequences are SGHTA and FQGNSA. The CDR3 runs 15 residues. The CDR3 DNA sequence: TGTGCCAGCAGTTCCTTAGCGGGAGGGCCTTTTACGCAGTATTTT. This sequence encodes CASSSLAGGPFTQYF.

The gene calls are TRBV9 and TRBJ2-7, with D perhaps TRBD2 (5 bases). V dropped 0 bases and J dropped 6 bases, with 7 bases sitting between them. The CDR3 sequence is 12 residues long. Germline CDR1 is SGDLS and CDR2 is YYNGEE. CDR3 in DNA: TGTGCCAGCAGCGTAGGGGCGGGCGAGCAGTACTTC. Translating it yields CASSVGAGEQYF.

This rearrangement joins TRBV7-2 to TRBJ2-7; no reliable D call. Deletions cut 2 bases from V and 3 bases from J, with 14 bases between. This CDR3 has 15 amino acids. Looked up from germline, CDR1 is SGHTA and CDR2 is FQGNSA. The DNA for the CDR3 is TGTGCCAGCAGCTTATCCGTCCAGCAAATCTACGAGCAGTACTTC. Protein sequence: CASSLSVQQIYEQYF.

The chain carries TRBV7-9 and TRBJ2-3, with D unresolved. This CDR3 contains 12 residues. The germline CDR1 and CDR2 sequences are SEHNR and FQNEAQ (reference sequence). Trimming pared 5 bases from V and 0 bases from J, leaving 3 bases between. The CDR3 protein is CASSRSTDTQYF. The CDR3, as DNA: TGTGCCAGCAGCCGGAGCACAGATACGCAGTATTTT.